These T cell receptor beta chains were read from a single sample in a study of radiotherapy plus CTLA-4 blockade in lung cancer. Assay: immunoSEQ multiplex PCR; the TCRdb copy retains only in-frame clones and omits some. This table holds about 86,000 clones, around 86% found once. This specimen consisted of peripheral blood, obtained from a patient treated with radiotherapy plus ipilimumab. These receptor sequences come from a human donor with non-small cell lung cancer who had stable disease on radiotherapy plus ipilimumab. The CDR3 runs from the conserved cysteine through the conserved F or W. D genes are given only for firm matches. Rows may omit the clone size; those that give it use once, few, many or a size class.

size | J | D | V | DNA | CDR3
NA | TRBJ2-2 | TRBD2 | TRBV7-3 | TGTGCCAGCAGCTCAGTAGCGGGAATGAACACCGGGGAGCTGTTTTTT | CASSSVAGMNTGELFF
NA | TRBJ2-5 | TRBD2 | TRBV4-1 | TGCGCCAGCGCCCTTGCTAGCGGGGGGGGAGAGACCCAGTACTTC | CASALASGGGETQYF
NA | TRBJ2-2 | TRBD2 | TRBV5-8 | TGTGCCAGCAGCTCTAGCGGGGCGAACACCGGGGAGCTGTTTTTT | CASSSSGANTGELFF
few | TRBJ2-7 | NA | TRBV6-5 | TGTGCCAGCAGTTACACCCCTGACAGGCCCTACGAGCAGTACTTC | CASSYTPDRPYEQYF
few | TRBJ2-2 | TRBD2 | TRBV6-1 | TGTGCCAGCAGTGAACTAGGGACTAGGGCTTTCTCCACCGGGGAGCTGTTTTTT | CASSELGTRAFSTGELFF
NA | TRBJ1-4 | NA | TRBV28 | TGTGCCAGCAGACCCTCCGGGTGGGAAAAACTGTTTTTT | CASRPSGWEKLFF
few | TRBJ2-1 | NA | TRBV6-6 | TGTGCCAGCAGACCCCCCACGGGGAGAGGGAATGAGCAGTTCTTC | CASRPPTGRGNEQFF
NA | TRBJ2-2 | NA | TRBV5-1 | TGCGCCAGCAGCTTGCCCGGGGAGCTGTTTTTT | CASSLPGELFF
NA | TRBJ2-1 | NA | TRBV18 | TGTGCCAGCTCACCACCGAGCAGGGGATTAATCGGCAATGAGCAGTTCTTC | CASSPPSRGLIGNEQFF
NA | TRBJ1-2 | NA | TRBV28 | TGTGCCAGCAGTTATAGGAAGAGTTGGACTAACTATGGCTACACCTTC | CASSYRKSWTNYGYTF
NA | TRBJ2-5 | TRBD2 | TRBV5-1 | TGCGCCAGCAGCTTGTCCACTAGCGGACAAGAGACCCAGTACTTC | CASSLSTSGQETQYF
NA | TRBJ2-7 | TRBD1 | TRBV29-1 | TGCAGCGTCGCTGGGGACAGGGCCTCCTACGAGCAGTACTTC | CSVAGDRASYEQYF
NA | TRBJ2-1 | TRBD2 | TRBV7-9 | TGTGCCAGCAGCTTTCCAGGCGGGGGTGAGCAGTTCTTC | CASSFPGGGEQFF
NA | TRBJ1-1 | NA | TRBV6-5 | TGTGCCAGCAACCTAAACAGGGTAAACACTGAAGCTTTCTTT | CASNLNRVNTEAFF
NA | TRBJ1-5 | NA | TRBV2 | TGTGCCAGCAGTGAGGCAGGGTGGAGACAGCCCCAGCATTTT | CASSEAGWRQPQHF
NA | TRBJ2-7 | TRBD2 | TRBV6-6 | TGTGCCAGCAGTAGGGAGGGCTACGAGCAGTACTTC | CASSREGYEQYF
NA | TRBJ2-5 | TRBD1 | TRBV28 | TGTGCCAGCAGTTTATGGGACAGGTGGTACTTC | CASSLWDRWYF
NA | TRBJ2-3 | NA | TRBV5-6 | TGTGCCAGCAGCCAACAACAGGGCACAGATACGCAGTATTTT | CASSQQQGTDTQYF
once | TRBJ2-5 | NA | TRBV28 | TGTGCCAGCAGTTTAGGGGAGACCCAGTACTTC | CASSLGETQYF
once | TRBJ2-2 | NA | TRBV19 | TGTGCCAGTAGAACCGGGACACTGAACACCGGGGAGCTGTTTTTT | CASRTGTLNTGELFF
NA | TRBJ1-2 | NA | TRBV10-2 | TGCGCCAGCAGCCCGGGACGGCTAAACTATGGCTACACCTTC | CASSPGRLNYGYTF
NA | TRBJ1-5 | NA | TRBV7-9 | TGTGCCAGCAGTGCGGGGGCTGGGAGCAATCAGCCCCAGCATTTT | CASSAGAGSNQPQHF
NA | TRBJ2-2 | NA | TRBV6-5 | TGTGCCAGCAGCCCCCCGAGGGTTAGCGGGGAGCTGTTTTTT | CASSPPRVSGELFF
NA | TRBJ1-1 | NA | TRBV5-6 | TGTGCCAGCAGCCGCTTCGGACAGCCCACTGAAGCTTTCTTT | CASSRFGQPTEAFF
NA | TRBJ2-7 | NA | TRBV5-6 | TGTGCCAGCAGCTTGGTCCCGGGGTACGAGCAGTACTTC | CASSLVPGYEQYF
NA | TRBJ2-2 | NA | TRBV6-1 | TGTGCCAGCAGTGAACCGGGACAACTCACCGGGGAGCTGTTTTTT | CASSEPGQLTGELFF
NA | TRBJ2-1 | TRBD2 | TRBV2 | TGTGCCAGCAGCCAACTGGAGGCTAGCGGCAATGAGCAGTTCTTC | CASSQLEASGNEQFF
NA | TRBJ2-2 | NA | TRBV27 | TGTGCCAGCAGGACAGGCGATGACACCGGGGAGCTGTTTTTT | CASRTGDDTGELFF
NA | TRBJ1-2 | NA | TRBV6-1 | TGTGCCAGCAGTGAAGCGGGCGACTTCTATGGTTTGCTCTATGGCTACACCTTC | CASSEAGDFYGLLYGYTF
NA | TRBJ1-1 | NA | TRBV7-2 | TGTGCCAGCAGCTCCCCGGGTAGGCCTGAAGCTTTCTTT | CASSSPGRPEAFF
NA | TRBJ2-1 | TRBD2 | TRBV7-2 | TGTGCCAGCAGCCGCTCGGCCGGGGGGGGTGAGCAGTTCTTC | CASSRSAGGGEQFF
NA | TRBJ2-2 | NA | TRBV7-7 | TGTGCTAGCAGCTTTCTGGGGAACACCGGGGAGCTGTTTTTT | CASSFLGNTGELFF
once | TRBJ1-2 | TRBD1 | TRBV6-5 | TGTGCCAGCAGTGAGACAGGGGGATATGGCTACACCTTC | CASSETGGYGYTF
NA | TRBJ2-3 | TRBD2 | TRBV7-2 | TGTGCCAGCAGCTTAGCGTCGGGGGGGACAGATACGCAGTATTTT | CASSLASGGTDTQYF
few | TRBJ2-7 | NA | TRBV4-1 | TGCGCCAGCAGCGCAGGGCCTGCCAAAGAGCAGTACTTC | CASSAGPAKEQYF
NA | TRBJ2-7 | NA | TRBV11-2 | TGTGCCAGCAGCTTAACCACAGTCCCTTACGAGCAGTACTTC | CASSLTTVPYEQYF
NA | TRBJ2-1 | NA | TRBV29-1 | TGCAGCGCCTTTGGCAGGGGTGAGCAGTTCTTC | CSAFGRGEQFF
NA | TRBJ2-7 | NA | TRBV6-1 | TGTGCCAGCAGCGGACAGCTTAGCTCCTACGAGCAGTACTTC | CASSGQLSSYEQYF
NA | TRBJ2-2 | TRBD1 | TRBV7-7 | TGTGCCAGCAGCCGGGACAGGGGCACCGGGGAGCTGTTTTTT | CASSRDRGTGELFF
NA | TRBJ2-3 | NA | TRBV5-1 | TGCGCCAGCAGCTTGGTGGTGGCGGATACGCAGTATTTT | CASSLVVADTQYF
few | TRBJ2-7 | TRBD1 | TRBV2 | TGTGCCAGCAGGACAGGGGTCGCAGACGAGCAGTACTTC | CASRTGVADEQYF
NA | TRBJ2-6 | TRBD1 | TRBV10-2 | TGCGCCAGCAGTGGCTTCGACAGGGTCCCGGGGGCCAACGTCCTGACTTTC | CASSGFDRVPGANVLTF
NA | TRBJ2-7 | NA | TRBV9 | TGTGCCAGCAACAAACCCAGGGGACCCACGCAGCAGTACTTC | CASNKPRGPTQQYF
NA | TRBJ2-4 | NA | TRBV6-6 | TGTGCCAGCAGTTACTTTCACCAAGGGGGGAAAAACATTCAGTACTTC | CASSYFHQGGKNIQYF
NA | TRBJ2-1 | TRBD2 | TRBV28 | TGTGCCAGCAGTCTTAGCGGGAGTTTGGGAGATGAGCAGTTCTTC | CASSLSGSLGDEQFF
NA | TRBJ2-3 | NA | TRBV5-1 | TGCGCCAGCAGCTTGGTGGTAGCTAGCACAGATACGCAGTATTTT | CASSLVVASTDTQYF
NA | TRBJ2-7 | NA | TRBV2 | TGTGCCAGCAGTGTGACTCGGATGGGGGAGCAGTACTTC | CASSVTRMGEQYF